A single sample gave rise to the 5 T cell receptor beta chains below, sequenced in a study of cytomegalovirus exposure and HLA in healthy donors. 13 Jbeta primers and 60 Vbeta primers were used for the PCR. The table came from immunoSEQ multiplex PCR; TCRdb's copy has only in-frame clones and leaves some out. In the table there are approximately 150,000 clones, 80% of which are singletons. Material for sequencing was PBMCs. These TCRs come from a man aged 18 to 29 in good health and CMV-seropositive.

This clone was observed once. The chain combines TRBV15 with TRBJ2-2, with D perhaps TRBD1 (5 bases). There are 16 residues in the CDR3. The ends were cut back, 2 bases at V and 3 bases at J, with 13 bases in the middle. Germline CDR1 is LNHNV and CDR2 is YYDKDF (reference sequence). The CDR3 spells CATSRRTYDYTGELFF. Written as DNA, the CDR3 is TGTGCCACCAGCAGAAGGACATACGACTACACCGGGGAGCTGTTTTTT.

V gene TRBV6-6 combines with J gene TRBJ1-6; no reliable D call. The V end was cut by 5 bases, the J end by 6 bases, with 17 bases between. The CDR3 has 16 amino acids. CDR1 and CDR2 from the germline V gene are MNHNY and SVGAGI (reference sequence). CDR3 sequence reads: CASSPRGIEFNSPLHF. The CDR3, as DNA: TGTGCCAGCAGTCCTCGAGGCATCGAATTTAATTCACCCCTCCACTTT.

The chain is built from TRBV10-3 and TRBJ1-3, with D unclear. Trimming shortened V by 2 bases and J by 7 bases, and 15 bases separated the two germline ends. Germline V gene sequence: CDR1 ENHRY, CDR2 SYGVKD. This CDR3 has 15 amino acids. The CDR3 bases are TGTGCCATCAGTGAGAGGCAGGCCGGGAGTAACACCATATATTTT. Encoded protein: CAISERQAGSNTIYF.

The table lists this clone with a count of one. The chain combines TRBV19 with TRBJ2-2; TRBD2 aligns across 8 bases. V dropped 3 bases and J dropped 4; count of bases not matched to a gene: 1. The CDR3 extends over 14 amino acids. CDR1 and CDR2 (germline): LNHDA, SQIVND (reference sequence). The CDR3, as DNA: TGTGCCAGTAGTATGCTAGCGGGCACCGGGGAGCTGTTTTTT. The encoded protein is CASSMLAGTGELFF.

The chain joins TRBV10-3 to TRBJ2-3; D is undetermined. The V end was cut by 0 bases, the J end by 3 bases, with 13 bases between. The CDR3 contains 16 residues. Germline V gene sequence: CDR1 ENHRY, CDR2 SYGVKD. The CDR3 here is CAISESVQVRTDTQYF. The CDR3, as DNA: TGTGCCATCAGTGAGTCGGTCCAAGTTCGGACAGATACGCAGTATTTT.